This T cell receptor beta chain was sequenced for a study of post-analysis software for immune sequencing data. Findings and limits, study-wide: Significantly lower normalized Chao1 diversity was seen in multiple sclerosis patients than in controls. When the samples were clustered directly with F measure, those that had been prepared in the same batch showed strong co-clustering.

The V end lost 3 bases, the J end lost 2 bases, and 7 bases lay between the germline ends. The CDR3 length is 13 residues. Germline loops: CDR1 SNHLY, CDR2 FYNNEI. A note on this clonotype: Antigen: not known.

Unique molecular identifiers tagged the TCR beta cDNA libraries. MiXCR was run by TCRdb on the PCR reads, yielding one entry per CDR3 protein. This sample carries under 200,000 distinct CDR3 sequences, roughly 34% of them seen once, and the ten largest clones take approximately 30%. The source was blood, collected after autologous hematopoietic stem cell transplantation. This TCR derives from a girl aged 5 to 17 with multiple sclerosis. The chain employs TRBV2 and TRBJ1-2; no definite D call. The CDR3 spells CASSDSSNYGYTF. DNA of the CDR3: TGTGCCAGCAGTGATTCGTCGAACTATGGCTACACCTTC.